Listed below are T cell receptor beta chains from one sample, sequenced in a study of graft-versus-host responses after intestinal transplantation. These receptors' targets are unknown. TCRdb keeps only in-frame clones here, not all; method: immunoSEQ multiplex PCR. The sample contains 95,000 to 110,000 clones, roughly 87% of which appear only once. The sequencing here drew on unstimulated CD4+ T cells sorted from spleen or lymph node cells, taken before intestinal transplant. The receptors derive from a human donor who received an intestinal transplant. Both conserved end residues are part of each CDR3. The D gene is left open where the match is weak. Expanded clones are given a class, and other clones once, few, many or no size at all.

TRBV9	TRBD1	TRBJ1-3	.	CASSFRTGSGNTIYF	TGTGCCAGCAGCTTCCGGACAGGCTCTGGAAACACCATATATTTT
TRBV6-6	TRBD1	TRBJ2-1	.	CASSRLTGLLDNEQFF	TGTGCCAGCAGCCGTCTGACAGGGCTCCTTGACAATGAGCAGTTCTTC
TRBV27	.	TRBJ1-2	.	CASSFAGHVRRPYYGYTF	TGTGCCAGCAGTTTCGCGGGTCACGTTCGACGGCCGTACTATGGCTACACCTTC
TRBV7-9	.	TRBJ2-1	.	CASSSLAPSSYNEQFF	TGTGCCAGCAGCTCTTTGGCCCCAAGCTCCTACAATGAGCAGTTCTTC
TRBV6-6	TRBD1	TRBJ1-6	.	CASSYSGTDNSPLHF	TGTGCCAGCAGTTATTCTGGGACAGATAATTCACCCCTCCACTTT
TRBV4-1	.	TRBJ2-7	.	CASSQGQGPFYEQYF	TGCGCCAGCAGCCAAGGCCAGGGGCCTTTCTACGAGCAGTACTTC
TRBV19	.	TRBJ2-7	.	CASSIRRTALLYF	TGTGCCAGTAGTATTCGGCGGACCGCTCTGTTGTACTTC
TRBV11-2	.	TRBJ2-1	.	CASRQPGRGDLNNEQFF	TGTGCCAGCAGGCAACCGGGCCGGGGTGATTTGAACAATGAGCAGTTCTTC
TRBV7-9	.	TRBJ2-7	.	CASSPDSLRWYEQYF	TGTGCCAGCAGTCCGGACTCTCTAAGGTGGTACGAGCAGTACTTC
TRBV6-6	TRBD2	TRBJ2-5	once	CASSYSAGGPRETQYF	TGTGCCAGCAGTTACTCGGCGGGGGGCCCTCGAGAGACCCAGTACTTC